The 25 T cell receptor beta chains below were found in one sample sequenced in a study of OX40 agonist ivuxolimab in advanced cancers. Library preparation used the immunoSEQ multiplex PCR assay. As stored in TCRdb, this immuneACCESS dataset retains in-frame rearrangements with V and J assigned. A fraction of the clones does not appear; measured against another copy, unresolved V genes explain less than half of the discrepancy, and the remainder lacks a known reason. The sample table holds around 76,000 clones, of which roughly 82% were seen once. About 1.1% of the sample is held by the ten biggest clonotypes. Sequenced here: CD4+ or CD8+ T cells sorted from blood, sampled in a trial of the OX40 agonist ivuxolimab. The receptors were sampled from an adult with an advanced solid tumor such as melanoma, head and neck, liver or kidney cancer.

This chain joins TRBV2 and TRBJ2-1, with 11 bases identical to TRBD2. The V gene's germline CDR1 is SNHLY and CDR2 FYNNEI. The CDR3 is made up of 16 amino acids. The J segment lost 4 bases and the V segment lost 3 bases, leaving 5 bases of the junction unmatched. The CDR3 sequence: CASSDRLAGGYNEQFF. The CDR3 nucleotides read TGTGCCAGCAGTGATCGGCTAGCGGGGGGTTACAATGAGCAGTTCTTC.

The sample holds one count of this clone. The rearrangement links TRBV6-6 to TRBJ2-1, with a possible D match to TRBD2 (5 bases). This CDR3 is built from 16 residues. V was pared by 7 bases and J by 2 bases, with 18 bases between. Germline V gene sequence: CDR1 MNHNY, CDR2 SVGAGI (reference sequence). The CDR3, as DNA: TGTGCCAGCAACCCGAGTGATAGCGAAACCTACAATGAGCAGTTCTTC. Encoded protein: CASNPSDSETYNEQFF.

This clone was observed once. The chain employs TRBV2 and TRBJ1-6; perhaps TRBD1 as D (6 bases). The CDR3 is 15 amino acids. Germline CDR1 SNHLY, CDR2 FYNNEI. Trimming removed 6 bases from V and 7 bases from J, with 16 bases in between. The CDR3 region has the DNA TGTGCCAGCAGGATACAGGGCCCCACCAATTCACCCCTCCACTTT. Its protein is CASRIQGPTNSPLHF. The variable domain in full, with the rest retrieved from reference TRBV2 and TRBJ1-6, is EPEVTQTPSHQVTQMGQEVILRCVPISNHLYFYWYRQILGQKVEFLVSFYNNEISEKSEIFDDQFSVERPDGSNFTLKIRSTKLEDSAMYFCASRIQGPTNSPLHFGNGTRLTVT.

This rearrangement joins TRBV7-9 to TRBJ1-2, with a tentative D call TRBD1 (5 bases). V was cut by 5 bases and J by 10 bases, with 17 bases left in between. Germline-derived CDR1 and CDR2 are SEHNR and FQNEAQ (reference sequence). This CDR3 contains 13 residues. The CDR3 reads CASSPQGNGDYTF. CDR3 in DNA: TGTGCCAGCAGCCCCCAGGGAAATGGCGACTACACCTTC.

The chain joins TRBV5-8 to TRBJ2-7; perhaps TRBD1 as D (5 bases). V was pared by 5 bases and J by 3 bases, with 15 bases between. The CDR3 totals 14 residues. The germline V gene has CDR1 SGHTS and CDR2 YDEGEE. Here the CDR3 reads CASRLGVVVYEQYF. The CDR3 region has the DNA TGTGCCAGCAGGCTAGGGGTGGTCGTCTACGAGCAGTACTTC.

The chain is built from TRBV7-2 and TRBJ1-5; tentatively, D is TRBD1 (5 bases). V lost 6 bases and J 0 bases, leaving 24 bases between the germline ends. The CDR3 is 19 residues long. Per germline, CDR1 SGHTA and CDR2 FQGNSA. This chain's CDR3 is CASSSNPGLIPYSNQPQHF. The CDR3 DNA is TGTGCCAGCAGTTCCAACCCGGGACTGATACCTTATAGCAATCAGCCCCAGCATTTT. Combining the CDR3 with reference TRBV7-2 and TRBJ1-5 gives the whole variable domain GAGVSQSPSNKVTEKGKDVELRCDPISGHTALYWYRQSLGQGLEFLIYFQGNSAPDKSGLPSDRFSAERTGGSVSTLTIQRTQQEDSAVYLCASSSNPGLIPYSNQPQHFGDGTRLSIL.

The CDR3 coding sequence is TGTGCCAGCAGCTTGCGGGGGTCCACAGATACGCAGTATTTT. Translating gives CASSLRGSTDTQYF. V is TRBV5-8 and J is TRBJ2-3; TRBD2 is a possible D gene (6 bases). Trimming pared 1 base from V and 2 bases from J, leaving 8 bases between. The CDR3 is 14 residues long. CDR1 and CDR2 (germline): SGHTS, YDEGEE.

The rearrangement links TRBV6-5 to TRBJ1-1; D is unclear. Looked up from germline, CDR1 is MNHEY and CDR2 is SVGAGI. Deletions cut 5 bases from V and 4 bases from J, with 8 bases between. The CDR3 runs 12 residues. CDR3 bases: TGTGCCAGCAGTAGCGTACGCACTGAAGCTTTCTTT. It translates to CASSSVRTEAFF.

This clone has a handful of counts. J is TRBJ2-6 and V is TRBV5-1, with D perhaps matching TRBD1 or TRBD2 (5 bases each). Germline values: CDR1 SGHRS, CDR2 YFSETQ. V dropped 9 bases and J dropped 1 base, with 23 bases sitting between them. The CDR3 has 18 amino acids. CDR3 DNA sequence: TGCGCCACCACTAACTCCGTTCTTGGGGGATCTGGGGCCAACGTCCTGACTTTC. This gives the protein CATTNSVLGGSGANVLTF.

J is TRBJ1-1 and V is TRBV5-1, with D tentatively TRBD1 (5 bases). The V gene lost 4 bases and the J gene lost 5 bases, with 12 bases spanning the gap. CDR3 length: 13 residues. The germline V gene encodes CDR1 SGHRS and CDR2 YFSETQ. DNA for the CDR3: TGCGCCAGCAGCGGGGAAGGGGTGACTGAAGCTTTCTTT. Encoded protein: CASSGEGVTEAFF.

This clone has more than one count but fewer than ten. This chain joins TRBV10-3 and TRBJ1-2, with 7 bases lining up with TRBD1. V shed 11 bases, J shed 7 bases, and the junction held 10 bases outside the gene matches. The CDR3 consists of 12 residues. In germline, CDR1 is ENHRY, CDR2 SYGVKD. The CDR3, as DNA: TGTGCCTCCCGGGGAGGGGGCCTTGGCTACACCTTC. Translating gives CASRGGGLGYTF.

The V gene is TRBV5-1, the J gene TRBJ2-3, with D hard to call. Deletions cut 4 bases from V and 4 bases from J, with 10 bases between. Germline assignment: CDR1 SGHRS and CDR2 YFSETQ. The CDR3 length is 13 residues. CDR3 sequence reads: CASSAWISDTQYF. In DNA, the CDR3 is TGCGCCAGCAGCGCCTGGATATCAGATACGCAGTATTTT. The entire variable domain, with the rest obtained from reference TRBV5-1 and TRBJ2-3, is as follows: KAGVTQTPRYLIKTRGQQVTLSCSPISGHRSVSWYQQTPGQGLQFLFEYFSETQRNKGNFPGRFSGRQFSNSRSEMNVSTLELGDSALYLCASSAWISDTQYFGPGTRLTVL.

This clone was counted only a few times. The J gene is TRBJ1-6, the V gene TRBV28, with 8 bases aligning to TRBD1. Germline CDR1 reads MDHEN; CDR2 reads SYDVKM. The CDR3 has 13 residues. The V gene end was trimmed by 10 bases and the J gene end by 6 bases; junction bases not matched to a gene: 5. This CDR3 reads CATEDRVNSPLHF. CDR3 bases: TGTGCCACAGAGGACAGGGTTAATTCACCCCTCCACTTT.

This clone was seen a few times. The V gene is TRBV2, the J gene TRBJ2-1; 8 positions match TRBD1. V shed 5 bases and J 5 bases; nucleotides not matched to a gene: 2. This CDR3 is 13 amino acids long. Germline CDR1 is SNHLY and CDR2 is FYNNEI. This chain's CDR3 is CASSPDRDNEQFF. The CDR3 region has the DNA TGTGCCAGCAGTCCGGACAGGGACAATGAGCAGTTCTTC.

This clone was observed a handful of times. This sequence joins TRBV7-2 and TRBJ2-3, with TRBD2 matching over 7 bases. Germline V gene data show CDR1 as SGHTA and CDR2 as FQGNSA. The CDR3 is made up of 16 amino acids. V dropped 5 bases and J dropped 8; count of bases not matched to a gene: 16. The DNA of the CDR3 is TGTGCCAGCAGCCCCTGGCGCGGGGGAGTGCAAGGTACGCAGTATTTT. Its protein product is CASSPWRGGVQGTQYF.

In regard to this clone: The junction departs from the called germline gene at one end, perhaps through a read error. The V gene is TRBV7-2, the J gene TRBJ1-2, with 7 bases lining up with TRBD1. The CDR3 is made up of 12 amino acids. Per the germline V gene, CDR1 is SGHTA and CDR2 is FQGNSA. In DNA form, the CDR3 reads TGTGCCAGCAGCGAAAACAGGGGTGGCAACACCTTC. Translated: CASSENRGGNTF.

This clone was counted between two and nine times. The V and J genes are TRBV6-5 and TRBJ2-3; 8 bases are a match to TRBD1. V gave up 4 bases and J gave up 3 bases; unmatched junction bases: 6. CDR3 length: 15 amino acids. CDR1 is MNHEY and CDR2 is SVGAGI in the germline V gene. CDR3 DNA sequence: TGTGCCAGCAGTTCCGGACAGGGTATTACAGATACGCAGTATTTT. Encoded protein: CASSSGQGITDTQYF.

This chain connects TRBV7-9 to TRBJ2-6; D is possibly TRBD1 (6 bases). This CDR3 comprises 18 residues. V was trimmed by 5 bases and J by 0 bases, leaving 17 bases between them. Germline lookup yields CDR1 SEHNR and CDR2 FQNEAQ (reference sequence). The CDR3 protein is CASSRWTARGSGANVLTF. The CDR3 DNA follows: TGTGCCAGCAGCCGTTGGACAGCCAGAGGCTCTGGGGCCAACGTCCTGACTTTC.

CDR3 sequence (DNA): TGCGCCAGCAGCCAAGGGTGGCTAGCGGGGGGTTACAATGAGCAGTTCTTC. It translates to CASSQGWLAGGYNEQFF. The V and J genes are TRBV4-3 and TRBJ2-1, with 11 bases aligning to TRBD2. This CDR3 has 17 amino acids. J was trimmed by 4 bases and V by 1 base; bases with no gene match: 6. Germline assignment: CDR1 LGHNA and CDR2 YSLEER.

This clone has just a few counts. The chain employs TRBV10-3 and TRBJ2-2, with 8 bases identical to TRBD1. Germline V gene lookup returns CDR1 ENHRY and CDR2 SYGVKD. CDR3 length: 15 residues. Germline trimming cut 6 bases from V and 1 base from J; bases unmatched to any gene: 4. The CDR3 sequence: CAISRGQGNTGELFF. In DNA form, the CDR3 reads TGTGCCATCAGCCGCGGACAGGGGAACACCGGGGAGCTGTTTTTT.

This clone came up once. The J gene is TRBJ1-5, the V gene TRBV6-5, with D possibly matching TRBD1 (5 bases). Trimming stripped 5 bases from V and 6 bases from J, with 8 bases between. The germline gives CDR1 MNHEY, CDR2 SVGAGI. This CDR3 has 12 amino acids. The CDR3 DNA sequence: TGTGCCAGCAGTCGCAGGGTTCAGCCCCAGCATTTT. Protein: CASSRRVQPQHF.

CDR3 DNA sequence: TGTGCCAGCAGCTTAGGGTCGGGGACGGGAAATGAAAAACTGTTTTTT. This translates into CASSLGSGTGNEKLFF. This chain links TRBV7-9 with TRBJ1-4, with a weak D call TRBD1 (5 bases). The CDR3 has 16 amino acids. V lost 1 base and J lost 5, with 14 bases in between. Looked up from germline, CDR1 is SEHNR and CDR2 is FQNEAQ (reference sequence). The full variable domain, in which reference TRBV7-9 and TRBJ1-4 provide the parts outside the CDR3, is DTGVSQNPRHKITKRGQNVTFRCDPISEHNRLYWYRQTLGQGPEFLTYFQNEAQLEKSRLLSDRFSAERPKGSFSTLEIQRTEQGDSAMYLCASSLGSGTGNEKLFFGSGTQLSVL.

The rearrangement uses TRBV18 and TRBJ1-3; 12 bases match TRBD1. Germline assignment: CDR1 KGHSH and CDR2 LQKENI. V was clipped by 5 bases and J by 0 bases; unmatched bases: 17. The CDR3 runs 21 residues. CDR3 residues: CASSSLSGTGGLVPSGNTIYF. DNA for the CDR3: TGTGCCAGCTCATCTTTGTCCGGGACAGGGGGCCTTGTACCCTCTGGAAACACCATATATTTT. Drawing the rest from reference TRBV18 and TRBJ1-3, the complete variable domain is NAGVMQNPRHLVRRRGQEARLRCSPMKGHSHVYWYRQLPEEGLKFMVYLQKENIIDESGMPKERFSAEFPKEGPSILRIQQVVRGDSAAYFCASSSLSGTGGLVPSGNTIYFGEGSWLTVV.

This CDR3 is CASSLTGVNTEAFF. The CDR3 DNA is TGTGCCAGCAGCTTGACAGGGGTTAACACTGAAGCTTTCTTT. This chain links TRBV7-2 with TRBJ1-1; 8 nucleotides line up with TRBD1. V trimming: 3 bases; J trimming: 2 bases; junction bases outside the gene matches: 2. Looked up from germline, CDR1 is SGHTA and CDR2 is FQGNSA. The length of the CDR3 is 14 residues.

The chain couples TRBV7-8 to TRBJ1-5; D unresolved. This CDR3 is 16 amino acids long. Trimming stripped 1 base from V and 0 bases from J, with 10 bases between. Germline loops: CDR1 SGHVS, CDR2 FQNEAQ. The CDR3 is CASSLVEGNSNQPQHF. DNA for the CDR3: TGTGCCAGCAGCTTAGTTGAGGGAAATAGCAATCAGCCCCAGCATTTT.